This T cell receptor beta chain derives from a study of blood T cell repertoires in COVID-19. Germline assignment: CDR1 MNHEY and CDR2 SVGAGI. V dropped 4 bases and J dropped 3 bases, with 16 bases sitting between them. This CDR3 has 16 residues. The assay was immunoSEQ multiplex PCR, and TCRdb's table has in-frame clones only and misses some. The sample has 540,000 or so clones, roughly 91% seen once. This receptor was identified in a woman aged 45-65 years with COVID-19, enrolled during active disease. Sequencing was done on a sample of peripheral blood. The V and J genes are TRBV6-5 and TRBJ1-3; no firm D call. Written as DNA, the CDR3 is TGTGCCAGCAGTTCCTCGTCCCCTGAACTTGGAAACACCATATATTTT. Translation gives CASSSSSPELGNTIYF.